These 32 T cell receptor beta chains were sequenced from one sample in a study of CD8+CD57+ T cells in acquired aplastic anemia (dated by TCRdb to between 2018 and 2020). Reads for this sample came from an Illumina HiSeq 2000. Genomic DNA was used as template for profiling of TCR beta VDJ combinations and CDR3 sequences. TCRdb redid the processing of the public reads, applying fastp at Q25 and MiXCR, and retained in-frame beta chains. Rows matching on CDR3 protein sequence are summarized as one entry with the most common DNA and genes. The sample table contains some 190,000 distinct CDR3 sequences; only one count was recorded for around 45% of them. The ten most abundant clones make up 2.5% to 3.5% of the sample. The sample taken for sequencing was sorted CD4+, CD8+, or CD8+CD57+ T cells (not recorded which) from PBMCs. These receptors came from a human donor in good health.

The J gene is TRBJ2-5, the V gene TRBV14; D remains ambiguous. V lost 6 bases, J lost 4 bases, and 12 bases lay in between. The germline gives CDR1 SGHDN, CDR2 FVKESK. This CDR3 is built from 13 residues. CDR3 sequence (DNA): TGTGCCAGCAGGACCTCGGGCGGAGAGACCCAGTACTTC. Translated: CASRTSGGETQYF.

This chain uses TRBV10-3 with TRBJ2-7; TRBD2 agrees at 7 bases. V gave up 0 bases and J gave up 2 bases; unmatched junction bases: 4. This CDR3 contains 15 residues. Germline assignment: CDR1 ENHRY and CDR2 SYGVKD. CDR3 residues: CAISESRGLTYEQYF. The DNA of the CDR3 is TGTGCCATCAGTGAGTCGAGGGGACTAACCTACGAGCAGTACTTC.

The chain recombines TRBV24-1 with TRBJ2-1; TRBD2 matches at 7 bases. The V gene end was trimmed by 3 bases and the J gene end by 6 bases; junction bases not matched to a gene: 10. From germline, CDR1 is KGHDR and CDR2 SFDVKD. The CDR3 covers 16 residues. The CDR3 loop reads CATSDRAGTKGNEQFF. DNA of the CDR3: TGTGCCACCAGTGATCGGGCCGGGACTAAGGGCAATGAGCAGTTCTTC.

This clonotype was counted between two and nine times. One junction end does not reproduce the germline sequence, and a read error may be involved. This sequence joins TRBV24-1 and TRBJ2-5, with 8 bases fitting TRBD2. The CDR3 is 14 residues long. CDR1 and CDR2 from the germline V gene are KGHDR and SFDVKD. CDR3 sequence (DNA): TGTGCCACCAGCGTCGGGGGGGGGGAAGAGACCCAATACTTC. Translation: CATSVGGGEETQYF.

The chain has TRBV7-9 and TRBJ2-1, with D hard to call. V lost 1 base to trimming and J lost 10 bases, with 8 bases between them. The CDR3 extends over 12 amino acids. Per germline, CDR1 SEHNR and CDR2 FQNEAQ (reference sequence). The CDR3 DNA sequence: TGTGCCAGCAGCTTAGGAGTCAAAGAGCAGTTCTTC. Protein sequence: CASSLGVKEQFF.

The chain uses TRBV20-1 and TRBJ2-3; TRBD2 matches at 11 bases. The CDR3 runs 15 residues. V lost 5 bases to trimming and J lost 2 bases; unmatched junction nucleotides: 6. Germline V CDR1 and CDR2: DFQATT, SNEGSKA (reference sequence). In nucleotides, the CDR3 is TGCAGTGCTGAGGGGACTAGCGGCAACACAGATACGCAGTATTTT. It specifies CSAEGTSGNTDTQYF.

The rearrangement joins TRBV18 to TRBJ1-1; D is undetermined. V lost 5 bases and J 0 bases, leaving 7 bases between the germline ends. The length of the CDR3 is 13 residues. Germline-derived CDR1 and CDR2 are KGHSH and LQKENI. CDR3 in DNA: TGTGCCAGCTCAGGGCAGTTGAACACTGAAGCTTTCTTT. Translating it yields CASSGQLNTEAFF.

The rearrangement uses TRBV7-6 and TRBJ1-2; weak D call: TRBD1 (5 bases). V dropped 3 bases and J dropped 4 bases, with 15 bases sitting between them. Germline values: CDR1 SGHVS, CDR2 FNYEAQ. The CDR3 length is 15 residues. CDR3 in amino acids: CASSLAAGTAYGYTF. In nucleotides, the CDR3 is TGTGCCAGCAGCTTGGCAGCCGGGACGGCCTATGGCTACACCTTC.

This clonotype was detected ten times or more. V and J are TRBV15 and TRBJ2-2; D is undetermined. The CDR3 is 13 residues long. V dropped 5 bases and J dropped 1 base, with 5 bases sitting between them. Per germline, CDR1 LNHNV and CDR2 YYDKDF (reference sequence). This CDR3 is CATSGRNTGELFF. The CDR3 coding sequence is TGTGCCACCAGCGGTAGGAACACCGGGGAGCTGTTTTTT.

The chain is built from TRBV9 and TRBJ2-3; D may correspond to TRBD1 or TRBD2 (5 bases each). Trimming shortened V by 2 bases and J by 4 bases, and 8 bases separated the two germline ends. Looked up from germline, CDR1 is SGDLS and CDR2 is YYNGEE. The CDR3 loop spans 13 amino acids. The CDR3: CASSVMGADTQYF. The CDR3 DNA is TGTGCCAGCAGCGTCATGGGGGCAGATACGCAGTATTTT.

Comments on this clonotype: At one of its ends the junction is not consistent with the germline gene, which may arise from a read error. The chain has TRBV20-1 and TRBJ1-6, with D possibly being TRBD1 (6 bases). CDR3 size: 13 residues. Germline V gene sequence: CDR1 DFQATT, CDR2 SNEGSKA (reference sequence). CDR3 protein: CGARRGADSPLHF. The CDR3 DNA follows: TGCGGTGCCCGAAGGGGGGCCGATTCACCCCTCCACTTT.

The rearrangement joins TRBV2 to TRBJ1-1; D uncertain. V lost 8 bases to trimming and J lost 5 bases, with 15 bases between them. Germline V gene lookup returns CDR1 SNHLY and CDR2 FYNNEI. This CDR3 comprises 13 residues. The CDR3 sequence: CASHSWAETEAFF. The CDR3 region has the DNA TGTGCCAGCCACAGCTGGGCGGAAACTGAAGCTTTCTTT.

V usage is TRBV7-2 and J usage is TRBJ2-7, with 8 bases identical to TRBD1. The V segment lost 4 bases and the J segment 4 bases; nucleotides outside the gene matches: 6. The CDR3 consists of 14 residues. Germline lookup yields CDR1 SGHTA and CDR2 FQGNSA. In DNA form, the CDR3 reads TGTGCCAGCAGCTCGCGACAGGGGTGGTACGAGCAGTACTTC. It specifies CASSSRQGWYEQYF.

This chain joins TRBV20-1 and TRBJ2-7; perhaps TRBD1 as D (7 bases). The CDR3 totals 16 residues. V was shortened by 6 bases and J by 4 bases, with 25 bases between the two germline ends. From germline, CDR1 is DFQATT and CDR2 SNEGSKA (reference sequence). The chain's CDR3 is CSAENRDSGSIYEQYF. CDR3 DNA: TGCAGTGCGGAAAACCGGGACAGCGGGTCAATTTACGAGCAGTACTTC.

This chain uses TRBV24-1 with TRBJ1-1, with D possibly matching TRBD1 (6 bases). The CDR3 is made up of 15 amino acids. V was shortened by 3 bases and J by 3 bases, with 13 bases between the two germline ends. Germline CDR1 reads KGHDR; CDR2 reads SFDVKD. The DNA for the CDR3 is TGTGCCACCAGTGATCGGGGGCTAAGGGACACTGAAGCTTTCTTT. Residues: CATSDRGLRDTEAFF.

The chain is built from TRBV27 and TRBJ1-1; D is unclear. Trimming removed 4 bases from V and 6 bases from J, with 18 bases in between. Per the germline V gene, CDR1 is MNHEY and CDR2 is SMNVEV (reference sequence). The CDR3 is 15 amino acids. The DNA of the CDR3 is TGTGCCAGCAGTTCCCGTGGAGTGCGGTCCCCTGAAGCTTTCTTT. As protein: CASSSRGVRSPEAFF.

This clonotype has a count of ten or more. The V and J genes are TRBV19 and TRBJ1-4; D gene uncertain. V lost 5 bases and J 4 bases, leaving 5 bases between the germline ends. CDR1 is LNHDA, CDR2 SQIVND, per germline (reference sequence). CDR3 size: 12 residues. CDR3 residues: CASSHSNEKLFF. The CDR3 nucleotides are TGTGCCAGTAGTCACAGTAATGAAAAACTGTTTTTT.

This chain links TRBV10-3 with TRBJ2-1; a possible D gene is TRBD2 (5 bases). Trimming pared 5 bases from V and 6 bases from J, leaving 11 bases between. The CDR3 is made up of 13 amino acids. The germline CDR1 and CDR2 sequences are ENHRY and SYGVKD. The CDR3 loop reads CAISRDGLNEQFF. The CDR3 bases are TGTGCCATCAGTCGGGATGGTCTCAATGAGCAGTTCTTC.

The chain joins TRBV10-3 to TRBJ1-4; 7 bases map to TRBD1. Germline V lookup: CDR1 ENHRY, CDR2 SYGVKD. V lost 10 bases and J lost 8; bases outside the gene matches: 10. The CDR3 is 13 amino acids. The CDR3 here is CATTGGGGEKLFF. The DNA of the CDR3 is TGTGCCACGACGGGAGGGGGCGGAGAAAAACTGTTTTTT.

The chain combines TRBV20-1 with TRBJ2-5; D is ambiguous. V was shortened by 4 bases and J by 5 bases, with 11 bases between the two germline ends. CDR3 length: 12 residues. CDR1 is DFQATT, CDR2 SNEGSKA, per germline (reference sequence). The CDR3: CSAKYTWETQYF. The CDR3 coding sequence is TGCAGTGCTAAGTACACGTGGGAGACCCAGTACTTC.

V gene TRBV20-1 combines with J gene TRBJ2-1, with a tentative D call TRBD2 (6 bases). The CDR3 is made up of 11 amino acids. Trimming took 6 bases from V and 8 from J, leaving 11 bases between them. Germline assignment: CDR1 DFQATT and CDR2 SNEGSKA (reference sequence). For the CDR3, the DNA is TGCAGTGCGAGGGACTTCTATGAGCAGTTCTTC. Translation: CSARDFYEQFF.

The rearrangement links TRBV4-1 to TRBJ2-1; D ambiguous. Trimming cost V 0 bases and J 4 bases, with 7 bases left between them. The CDR3 extends over 14 amino acids. The V gene's germline CDR1 is MGHRA and CDR2 YSYEKL. CDR3 sequence (DNA): TGCGCCAGCAGCCAAGAGGAAGGATACAATGAGCAGTTCTTC. It yields the protein CASSQEEGYNEQFF.

The sample holds many counts of this clonotype. The V gene is TRBV20-1, the J gene TRBJ2-1, with D perhaps matching TRBD2 (5 bases). In germline, CDR1 is DFQATT, CDR2 SNEGSKA (reference sequence). The CDR3 contains 11 residues. For the CDR3, the DNA is TGCGGGGAGTTGAAGTACAATGAGCAGTTCTTC. Its translation: CGELKYNEQFF.

Points on this clonotype: A read error may produce the germline difference seen at one junction end. This chain links TRBV6-1 with TRBJ2-4; D uncertain. Germline CDR1 MNHNS, CDR2 SASEGT. The CDR3 runs to 15 residues. CDR3 coding DNA: TGTGCCAGCGGTGATTTAGCCCCAGGAAAGGACATTCAGTACTTC. Amino acid sequence: CASGDLAPGKDIQYF.

This clonotype was counted many times. The V and J genes are TRBV20-1 and TRBJ2-7; TRBD1 might be the D (5 bases). CDR3 length: 12 amino acids. Trimming pared 2 bases from V and 4 bases from J, leaving 9 bases between. Germline values: CDR1 DFQATT, CDR2 SNEGSKA (reference sequence). The CDR3 here is CSARWTPYEQYF. In nucleotides, the CDR3 is TGCAGTGCTAGATGGACACCATACGAGCAGTACTTC.

V gene TRBV2 combines with J gene TRBJ2-5, with 10 bases fitting TRBD1. Germline trimming cut 6 bases from V and 4 bases from J; bases unmatched to any gene: 8. Germline loops: CDR1 SNHLY, CDR2 FYNNEI. The length of the CDR3 is 15 residues. The CDR3 here is CASRSDRGRAETQYF. The CDR3 DNA is TGTGCCAGCAGAAGTGACAGGGGGCGCGCAGAGACCCAGTACTTC.

This clonotype was seen at least ten times. V gene TRBV5-1 combines with J gene TRBJ2-3; 7 nucleotides line up with TRBD1. The CDR3 covers 14 residues. With 4 bases clipped from V and 4 bases from J, the junction kept 6 bases outside the gene matches. CDR1 is SGHRS, CDR2 YFSETQ, per germline. The CDR3 DNA is TGCGCCAGCAGCCGGACAGGAGACCCAGATACGCAGTATTTT. Its translation is CASSRTGDPDTQYF.

At least ten counts were recorded for this clonotype. The CDR3: CASSLMTTGQGPGGWYGYTF. The DNA for the CDR3 is TGTGCCAGCAGCTTAATGACCACGGGACAGGGGCCCGGGGGGTGGTATGGCTACACCTTC. This chain joins TRBV7-3 and TRBJ1-2; 10 bases line up with TRBD1. The junction had 19 bases not matched to a gene; V was cut back by 1 base and J by 5 bases. CDR1 SGHTA and CDR2 FQGTGA come from the germline V gene. This CDR3 comprises 20 residues.

This clonotype showed up just a few times. The genes are TRBV19 and TRBJ2-2; no clear D. Germline V gives CDR1 LNHDA, CDR2 SQIVND (reference sequence). V was cut by 5 bases and J by 4 bases, with 17 bases left in between. The CDR3 covers 16 residues. The CDR3 spells CASSALYRALTGELFF. Written as DNA, the CDR3 is TGTGCCAGTAGTGCCCTCTACCGGGCCCTCACCGGGGAGCTGTTTTTT.

A few counts support this clonotype. V usage is TRBV11-2 and J usage is TRBJ2-1; 10 positions agree with TRBD2. The CDR3 runs 17 residues. Germline-derived CDR1 and CDR2 are SGHAT and FQNNGV. Trimming at V came to 1 base and at J to 6 bases, leaving 9 bases not matched to a gene. CDR3 DNA sequence: TGTGCCAGCAGCTTAGTGGGAACCGGGACTAGCGCCAATGAGCAGTTCTTC. Its translation: CASSLVGTGTSANEQFF.

Details on this clonotype: The junction shows a germline mismatch at one end, possibly a read error. This sequence joins TRBV30 and TRBJ1-6; D uncertain. Germline CDR1 is GTSNPN and CDR2 is SVGIG (reference sequence). This CDR3 region has 14 residues. The CDR3 DNA sequence: TGTGCCTGGAGTGTAGAGGGAAGGCCTTCACCCCTCTACTTT. This encodes CAWSVEGRPSPLYF.

The chain joins TRBV15 to TRBJ2-1; D unresolved. The V end lost 7 bases, the J end lost 4 bases, and 11 bases lay between the germline ends. Germline loops: CDR1 LNHNV, CDR2 YYDKDF (reference sequence). The CDR3 runs 13 residues. The CDR3 is CATTSPTYNEQFF. The CDR3 DNA follows: TGTGCCACCACCAGTCCCACGTACAATGAGCAGTTCTTC.